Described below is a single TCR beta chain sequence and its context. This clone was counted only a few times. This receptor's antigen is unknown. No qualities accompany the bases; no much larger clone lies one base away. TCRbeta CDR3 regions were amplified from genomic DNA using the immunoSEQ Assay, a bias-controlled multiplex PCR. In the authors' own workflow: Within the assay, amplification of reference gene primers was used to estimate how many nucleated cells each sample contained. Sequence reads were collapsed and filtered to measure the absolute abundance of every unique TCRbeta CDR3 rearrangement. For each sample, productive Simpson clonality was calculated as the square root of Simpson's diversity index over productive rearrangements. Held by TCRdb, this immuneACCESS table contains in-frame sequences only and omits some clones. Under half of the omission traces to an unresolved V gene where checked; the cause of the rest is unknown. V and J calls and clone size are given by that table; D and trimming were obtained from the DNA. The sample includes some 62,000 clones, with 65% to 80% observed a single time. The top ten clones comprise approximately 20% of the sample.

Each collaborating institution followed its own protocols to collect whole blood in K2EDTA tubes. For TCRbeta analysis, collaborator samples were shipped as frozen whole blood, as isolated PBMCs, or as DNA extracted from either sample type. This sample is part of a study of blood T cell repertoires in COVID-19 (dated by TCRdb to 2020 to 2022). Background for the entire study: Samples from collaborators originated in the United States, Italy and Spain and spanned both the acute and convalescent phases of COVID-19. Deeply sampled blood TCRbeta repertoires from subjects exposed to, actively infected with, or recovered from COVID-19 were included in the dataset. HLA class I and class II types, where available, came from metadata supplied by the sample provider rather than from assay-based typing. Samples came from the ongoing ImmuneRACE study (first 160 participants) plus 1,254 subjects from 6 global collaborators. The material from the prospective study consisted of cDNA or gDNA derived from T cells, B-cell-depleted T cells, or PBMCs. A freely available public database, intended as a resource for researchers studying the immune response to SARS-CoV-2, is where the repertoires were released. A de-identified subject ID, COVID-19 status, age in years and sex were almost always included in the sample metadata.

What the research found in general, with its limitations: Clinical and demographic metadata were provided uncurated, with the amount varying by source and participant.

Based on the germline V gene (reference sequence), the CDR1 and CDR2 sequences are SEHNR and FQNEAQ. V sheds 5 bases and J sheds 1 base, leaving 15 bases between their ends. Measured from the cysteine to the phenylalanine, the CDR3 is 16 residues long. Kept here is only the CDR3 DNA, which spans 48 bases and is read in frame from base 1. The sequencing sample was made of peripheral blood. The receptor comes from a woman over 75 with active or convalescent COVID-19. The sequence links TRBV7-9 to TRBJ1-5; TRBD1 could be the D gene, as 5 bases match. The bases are TGTGCCAGCAGCAACGGTCGACAGCCGAGCAATCAGCCCCAGCATTTT. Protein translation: CASSNGRQPSNQPQHF.